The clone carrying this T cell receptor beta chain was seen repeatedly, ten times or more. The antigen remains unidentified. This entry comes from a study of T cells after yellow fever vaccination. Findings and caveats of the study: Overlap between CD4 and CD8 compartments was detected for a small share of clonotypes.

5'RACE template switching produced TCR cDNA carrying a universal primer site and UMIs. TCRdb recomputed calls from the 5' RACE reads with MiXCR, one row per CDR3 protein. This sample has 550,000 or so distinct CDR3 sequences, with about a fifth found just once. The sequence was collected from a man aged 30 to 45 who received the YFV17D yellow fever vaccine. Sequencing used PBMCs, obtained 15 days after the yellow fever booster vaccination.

CDR3 nucleotide sequence: TGCAGTGCTAGAGATCTCTCGAAGGGAATCCAAGAGACCCAGTACTTC. It specifies CSARDLSKGIQETQYF. The chain links TRBV20-1 to TRBJ2-5, with unresolved D. V was trimmed by 0 bases and J by 1 base, leaving 15 bases between them. Germline values: CDR1 DFQATT, CDR2 SNEGSKA (reference sequence). CDR3 size: 16 residues.